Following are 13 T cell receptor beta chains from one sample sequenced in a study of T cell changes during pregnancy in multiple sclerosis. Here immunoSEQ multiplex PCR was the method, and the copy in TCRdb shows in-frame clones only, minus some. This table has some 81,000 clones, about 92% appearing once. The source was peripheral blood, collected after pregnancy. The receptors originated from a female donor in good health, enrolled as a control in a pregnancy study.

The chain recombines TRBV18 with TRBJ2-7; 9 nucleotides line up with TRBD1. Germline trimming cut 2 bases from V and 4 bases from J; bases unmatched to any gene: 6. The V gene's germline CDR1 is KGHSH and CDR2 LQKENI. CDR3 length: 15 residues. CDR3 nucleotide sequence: TGTGCCAGCTCACCATCGGGACAGGGAGGGTACGAGCAGTACTTC. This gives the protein CASSPSGQGGYEQYF.

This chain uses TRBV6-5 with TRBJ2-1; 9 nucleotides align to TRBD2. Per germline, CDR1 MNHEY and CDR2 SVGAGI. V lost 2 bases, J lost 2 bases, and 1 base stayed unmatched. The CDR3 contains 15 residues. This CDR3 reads CASSYGGGAYNEQFF. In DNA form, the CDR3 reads TGTGCCAGCAGTTACGGCGGGGGGGCCTACAATGAGCAGTTCTTC.

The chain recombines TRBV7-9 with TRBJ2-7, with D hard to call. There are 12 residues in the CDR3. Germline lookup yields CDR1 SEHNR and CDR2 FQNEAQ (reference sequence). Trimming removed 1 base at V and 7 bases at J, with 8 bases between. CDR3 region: CASSLERWEQYF. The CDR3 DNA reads TGTGCCAGCAGCTTAGAGAGGTGGGAGCAGTACTTC.

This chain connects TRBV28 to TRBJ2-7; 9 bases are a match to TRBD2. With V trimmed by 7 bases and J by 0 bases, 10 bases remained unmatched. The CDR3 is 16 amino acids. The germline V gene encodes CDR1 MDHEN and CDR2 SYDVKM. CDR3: CASMLRTSAFSYEQYF. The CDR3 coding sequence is TGTGCCAGCATGCTTAGGACTAGCGCGTTCTCCTACGAGCAGTACTTC. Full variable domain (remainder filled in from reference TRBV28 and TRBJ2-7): DVKVTQSSRYLVKRTGEKVFLECVQDMDHENMFWYRQDPGLGLRLIYFSYDVKMKEKGDIPEGYSVSREKKERFSLILESASTNQTSMYLCASMLRTSAFSYEQYFGPGTRLTVT.

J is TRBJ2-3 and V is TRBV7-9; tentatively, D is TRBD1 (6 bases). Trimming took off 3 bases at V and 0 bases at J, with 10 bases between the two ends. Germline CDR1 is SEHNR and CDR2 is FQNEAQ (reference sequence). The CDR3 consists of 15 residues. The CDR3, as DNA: TGTGCCAGCAGCTTTGTGGGGGCTAGCACAGATACGCAGTATTTT. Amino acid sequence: CASSFVGASTDTQYF.

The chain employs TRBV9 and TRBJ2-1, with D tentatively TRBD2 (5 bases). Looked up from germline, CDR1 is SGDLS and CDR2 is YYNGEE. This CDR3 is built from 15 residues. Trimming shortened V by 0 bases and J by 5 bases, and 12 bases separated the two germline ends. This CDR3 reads CASSVGGSANNEQFF. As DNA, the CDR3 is TGTGCCAGCAGCGTAGGGGGTAGCGCAAACAATGAGCAGTTCTTC.

The CDR3, as DNA: TGTGCCTGGCGCCCTAGCGGGAGTATAGAGACCCAGTACTTC. Encoded protein: CAWRPSGSIETQYF. The chain links TRBV30 to TRBJ2-5, with TRBD2 matching 10 bases. The CDR3 spans 14 residues. Germline assignment: CDR1 GTSNPN and CDR2 SVGIG (reference sequence). V was clipped by 5 bases and J by 4 bases; unmatched bases: 7. Full variable domain (remainder filled in from reference TRBV30 and TRBJ2-5): SQTIHQWPATLVQPVGSPLSLECTVEGTSNPNLYWYRQAAGRGLQLLFYSVGIGQISSEVPQNLSASRPQDRQFILSSKKLLLSDSGFYLCAWRPSGSIETQYFGPGTRLLVL.

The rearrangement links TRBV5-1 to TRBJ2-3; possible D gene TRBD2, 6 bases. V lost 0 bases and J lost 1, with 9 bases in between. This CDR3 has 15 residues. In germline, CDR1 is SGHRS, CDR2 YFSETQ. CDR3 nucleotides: TGCGCCAGCAGCTTGGGCGGAGGGGGCACAGATACGCAGTATTTT. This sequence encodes CASSLGGGGTDTQYF.

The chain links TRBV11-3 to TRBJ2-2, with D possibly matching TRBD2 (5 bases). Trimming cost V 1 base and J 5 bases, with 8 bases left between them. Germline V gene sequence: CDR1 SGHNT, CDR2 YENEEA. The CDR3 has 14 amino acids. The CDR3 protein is CASSLGRTTGELFF. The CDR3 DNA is TGTGCCAGCAGCTTAGGGCGGACTACCGGGGAGCTGTTTTTT.

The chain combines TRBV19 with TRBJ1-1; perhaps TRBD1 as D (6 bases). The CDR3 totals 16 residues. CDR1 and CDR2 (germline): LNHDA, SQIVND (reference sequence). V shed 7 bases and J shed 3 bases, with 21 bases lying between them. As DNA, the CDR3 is TGTGCCAGTAATCCCGGGCTGGGCAGGGGAGACACTGAAGCTTTCTTT. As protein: CASNPGLGRGDTEAFF.

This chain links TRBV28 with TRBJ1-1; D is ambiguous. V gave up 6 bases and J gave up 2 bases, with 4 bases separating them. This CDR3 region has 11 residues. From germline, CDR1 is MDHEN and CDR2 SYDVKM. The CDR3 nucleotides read TGTGCCAGCAGCCCAAACACTGAAGCTTTCTTT. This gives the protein CASSPNTEAFF.

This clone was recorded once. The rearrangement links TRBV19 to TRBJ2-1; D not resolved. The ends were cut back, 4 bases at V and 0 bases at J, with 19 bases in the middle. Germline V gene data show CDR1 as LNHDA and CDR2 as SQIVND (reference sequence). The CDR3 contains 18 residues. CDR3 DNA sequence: TGTGCCAGTAGTAAATACGACCCCTTTCACAGCTCCTACAATGAGCAGTTCTTC. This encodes CASSKYDPFHSSYNEQFF.

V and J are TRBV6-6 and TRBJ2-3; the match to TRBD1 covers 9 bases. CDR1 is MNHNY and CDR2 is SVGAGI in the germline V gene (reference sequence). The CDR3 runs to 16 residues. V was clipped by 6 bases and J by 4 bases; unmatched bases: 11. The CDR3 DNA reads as TGTGCCAGCAGAGCCCACTCGGGACAGGGATCAGATACGCAGTATTTT. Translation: CASRAHSGQGSDTQYF.